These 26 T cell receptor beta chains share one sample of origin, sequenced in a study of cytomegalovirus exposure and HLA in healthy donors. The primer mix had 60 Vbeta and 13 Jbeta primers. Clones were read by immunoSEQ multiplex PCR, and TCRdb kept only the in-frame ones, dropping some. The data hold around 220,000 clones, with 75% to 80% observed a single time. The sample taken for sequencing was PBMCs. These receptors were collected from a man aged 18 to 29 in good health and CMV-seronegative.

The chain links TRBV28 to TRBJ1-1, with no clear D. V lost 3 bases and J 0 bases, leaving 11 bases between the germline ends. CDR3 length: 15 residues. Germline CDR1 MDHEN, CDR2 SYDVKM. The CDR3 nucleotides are TGTGCCAGCAGTTTGTCGATTGCGGTGAACACTGAAGCTTTCTTT. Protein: CASSLSIAVNTEAFF.

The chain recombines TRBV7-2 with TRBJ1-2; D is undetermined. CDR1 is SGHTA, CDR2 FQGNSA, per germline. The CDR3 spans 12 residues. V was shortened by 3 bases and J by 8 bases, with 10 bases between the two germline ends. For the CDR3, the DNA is TGTGCCAGCAGCTTGTCGGGGAGCGGCTACACCTTC. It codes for CASSLSGSGYTF.

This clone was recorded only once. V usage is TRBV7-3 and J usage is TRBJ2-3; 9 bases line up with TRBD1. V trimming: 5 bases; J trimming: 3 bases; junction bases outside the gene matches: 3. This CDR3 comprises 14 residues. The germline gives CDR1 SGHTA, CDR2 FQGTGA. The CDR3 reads CASSRDRVTDTQYF. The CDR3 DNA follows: TGTGCCAGCAGCCGGGACAGGGTTACAGATACGCAGTATTTT.

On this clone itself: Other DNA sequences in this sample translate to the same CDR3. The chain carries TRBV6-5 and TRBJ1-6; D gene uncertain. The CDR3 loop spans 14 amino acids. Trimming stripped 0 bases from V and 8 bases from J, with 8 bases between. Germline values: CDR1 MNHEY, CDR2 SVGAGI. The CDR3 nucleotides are TGTGCCAGCAGTTACTCGACGGGTGATTCACCCCTCCACTTT. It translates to CASSYSTGDSPLHF.

CDR3 region: CASSYGTGHYEQYF. CDR3 DNA: TGTGCCAGCAGCTACGGGACAGGCCACTACGAGCAGTACTTC. The chain joins TRBV5-6 to TRBJ2-7, with 8 bases fitting TRBD1. Germline values: CDR1 SGHDT, CDR2 YYEEEE. V dropped 3 bases and J dropped 3; count of bases not matched to a gene: 5. The CDR3 has 14 amino acids.

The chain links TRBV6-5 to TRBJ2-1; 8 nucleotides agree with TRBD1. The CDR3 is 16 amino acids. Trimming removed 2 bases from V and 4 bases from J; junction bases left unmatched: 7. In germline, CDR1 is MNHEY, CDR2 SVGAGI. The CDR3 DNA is TGTGCCAGCAGTTACCTCGGACAGGGAGCGTACAATGAGCAGTTCTTC. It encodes CASSYLGQGAYNEQFF.

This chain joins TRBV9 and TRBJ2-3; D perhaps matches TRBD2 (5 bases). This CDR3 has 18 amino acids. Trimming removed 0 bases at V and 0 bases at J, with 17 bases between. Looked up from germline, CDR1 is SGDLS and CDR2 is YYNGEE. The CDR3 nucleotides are TGTGCCAGCAGCGTAGAGGGATTGAGGGCTTCAAGCACAGATACGCAGTATTTT. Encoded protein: CASSVEGLRASSTDTQYF.

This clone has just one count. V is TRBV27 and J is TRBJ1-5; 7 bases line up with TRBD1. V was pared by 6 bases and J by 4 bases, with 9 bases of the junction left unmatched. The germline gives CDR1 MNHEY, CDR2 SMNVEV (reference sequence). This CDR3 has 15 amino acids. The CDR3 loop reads CASSHHRDRNQPQHF. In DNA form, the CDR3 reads TGTGCCAGCAGCCACCACCGGGACAGAAATCAGCCCCAGCATTTT.

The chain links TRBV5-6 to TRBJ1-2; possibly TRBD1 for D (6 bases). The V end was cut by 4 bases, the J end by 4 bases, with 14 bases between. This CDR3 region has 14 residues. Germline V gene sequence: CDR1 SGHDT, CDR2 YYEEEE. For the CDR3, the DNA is TGTGCCAGCAGCAAAACAGGGATCGGCTATGGCTACACCTTC. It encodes CASSKTGIGYGYTF.

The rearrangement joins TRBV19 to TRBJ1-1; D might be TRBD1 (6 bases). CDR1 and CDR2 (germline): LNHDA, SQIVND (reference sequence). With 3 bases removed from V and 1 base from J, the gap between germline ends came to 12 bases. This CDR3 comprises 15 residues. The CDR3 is CASSMGDTANTEAFF. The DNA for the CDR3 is TGTGCCAGTAGTATGGGGGACACAGCGAACACTGAAGCTTTCTTT.

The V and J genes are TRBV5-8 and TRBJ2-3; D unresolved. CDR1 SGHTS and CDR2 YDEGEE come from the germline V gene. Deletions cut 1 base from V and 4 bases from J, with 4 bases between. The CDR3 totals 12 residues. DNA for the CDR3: TGTGCCAGCAGCTTGCGGGCAGATACGCAGTATTTT. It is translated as CASSLRADTQYF. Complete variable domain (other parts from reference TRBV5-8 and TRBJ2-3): EAGVTQSPTHLIKTRGQQATLRCSPISGHTSVYWYQQALGLGLQFLLWYDEGEERNRGNFPPRFSGRQFPNYSSELNVNALELEDSALYLCASSLRADTQYFGPGTRLTVL.

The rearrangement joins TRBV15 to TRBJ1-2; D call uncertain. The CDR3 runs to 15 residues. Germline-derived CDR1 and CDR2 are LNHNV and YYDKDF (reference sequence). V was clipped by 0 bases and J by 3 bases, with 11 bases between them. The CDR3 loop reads CATSRDGSTDYGYTF. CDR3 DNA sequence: TGTGCCACCAGCAGAGATGGTAGCACCGACTATGGCTACACCTTC.

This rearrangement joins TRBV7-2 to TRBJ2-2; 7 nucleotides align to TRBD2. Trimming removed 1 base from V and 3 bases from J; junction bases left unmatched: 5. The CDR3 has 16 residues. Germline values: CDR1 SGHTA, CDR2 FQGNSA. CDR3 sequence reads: CASSLVSSGYTGELFF. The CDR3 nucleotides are TGTGCCAGCAGCTTAGTGTCTAGCGGTTACACCGGGGAGCTGTTTTTT.

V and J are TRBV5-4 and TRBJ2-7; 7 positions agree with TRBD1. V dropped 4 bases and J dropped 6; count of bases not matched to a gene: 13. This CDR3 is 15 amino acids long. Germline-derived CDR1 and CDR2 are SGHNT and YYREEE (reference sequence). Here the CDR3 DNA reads TGTGCCAGCAGCCCTCCTCAGGGGGACGGCGGCGAGCAGTACTTC. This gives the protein CASSPPQGDGGEQYF.

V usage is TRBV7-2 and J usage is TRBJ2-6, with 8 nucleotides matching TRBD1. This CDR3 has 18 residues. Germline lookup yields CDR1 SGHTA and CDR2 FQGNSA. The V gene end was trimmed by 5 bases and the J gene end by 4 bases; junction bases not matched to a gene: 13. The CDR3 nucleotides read TGTGCCAGCAGCCCCGTAACCGACAGGGGAGGCGGGGCCAACGTCCTGACTTTC. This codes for CASSPVTDRGGGANVLTF.

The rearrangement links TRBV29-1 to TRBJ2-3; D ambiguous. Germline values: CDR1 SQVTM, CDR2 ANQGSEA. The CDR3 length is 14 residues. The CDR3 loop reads CSWVLRQYTDTQYF. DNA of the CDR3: TGCAGTTGGGTCTTGAGACAATACACAGATACGCAGTATTTT.

The CDR3 region is CASSSPRRGLWTMGYTF. DNA of the CDR3: TGTGCCAGCAGCTCTCCTCGCAGGGGGCTCTGGACTATGGGCTACACCTTC. This chain joins TRBV5-6 and TRBJ1-2; 8 bases are a match to TRBD1. The CDR3 extends over 17 amino acids. CDR1 and CDR2 from the germline V gene are SGHDT and YYEEEE. V trimming: 3 bases; J trimming: 8 bases; junction bases outside the gene matches: 18.

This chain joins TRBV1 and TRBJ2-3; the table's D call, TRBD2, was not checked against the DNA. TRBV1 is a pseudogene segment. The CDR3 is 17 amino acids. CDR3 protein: CTSSQVTGRGGIDTQYF. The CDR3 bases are TGCACCAGCAGCCAAGTCACGGGCCGGGGGGGTATAGATACGCAGTATTTT.

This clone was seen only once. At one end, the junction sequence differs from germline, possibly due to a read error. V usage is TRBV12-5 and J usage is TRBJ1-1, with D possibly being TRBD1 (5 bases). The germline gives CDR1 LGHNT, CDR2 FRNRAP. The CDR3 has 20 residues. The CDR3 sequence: CASGFRAGLDGAMENTEDFF. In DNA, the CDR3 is TGTGCTAGTGGTTTTAGGGCAGGGTTGGATGGGGCGATGGAGAACACTGAAGATTTCTTT.

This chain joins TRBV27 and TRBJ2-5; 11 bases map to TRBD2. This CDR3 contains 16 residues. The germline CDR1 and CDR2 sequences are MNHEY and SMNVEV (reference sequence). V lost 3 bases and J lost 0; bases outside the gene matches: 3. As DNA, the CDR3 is TGTGCCAGCAGTTTCCTAGCGGGGGGCGACCAAGAGACCCAGTACTTC. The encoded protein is CASSFLAGGDQETQYF.

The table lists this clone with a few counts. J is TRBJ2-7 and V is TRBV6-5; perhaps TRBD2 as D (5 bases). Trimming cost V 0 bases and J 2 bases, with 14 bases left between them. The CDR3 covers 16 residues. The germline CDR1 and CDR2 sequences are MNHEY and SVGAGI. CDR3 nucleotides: TGTGCCAGCAGTTACTCGACGCCGGGGTCGACCTACGAGCAGTACTTC. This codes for CASSYSTPGSTYEQYF.

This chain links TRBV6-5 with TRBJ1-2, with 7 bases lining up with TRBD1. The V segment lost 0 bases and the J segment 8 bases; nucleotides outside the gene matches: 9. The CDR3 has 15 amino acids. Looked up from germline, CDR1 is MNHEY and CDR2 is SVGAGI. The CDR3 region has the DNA TGTGCCAGCAGTTACTCAGGACAGGTTCCCTCCGGCTACACCTTC. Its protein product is CASSYSGQVPSGYTF.

The CDR3 nucleotides read TGCGCCACCCTGGCGACAGGGGTAGTCGCTTTCTTT. It is translated as CATLATGVVAFF. The chain is built from TRBV10-1 and TRBJ1-1, with 8 bases fitting TRBD1. Germline loops: CDR1 WNHNN, CDR2 SYGVQD (reference sequence). This CDR3 has 12 residues. V shed 10 bases, J shed 11 bases, and the junction held 12 bases outside the gene matches.

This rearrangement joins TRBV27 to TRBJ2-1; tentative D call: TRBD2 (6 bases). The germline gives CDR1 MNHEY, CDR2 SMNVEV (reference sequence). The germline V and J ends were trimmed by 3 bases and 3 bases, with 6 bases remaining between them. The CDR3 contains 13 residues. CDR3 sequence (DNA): TGTGCCAGCAGTTTCGGGGGCTACAATGAGCAGTTCTTC. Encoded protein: CASSFGGYNEQFF.

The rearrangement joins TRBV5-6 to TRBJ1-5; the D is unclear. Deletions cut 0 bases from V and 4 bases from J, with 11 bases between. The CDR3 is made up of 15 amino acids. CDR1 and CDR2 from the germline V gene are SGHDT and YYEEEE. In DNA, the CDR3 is TGTGCCAGCAGCTTGGCGCGGGCCATAAATCAGCCCCAGCATTTT. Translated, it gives CASSLARAINQPQHF.

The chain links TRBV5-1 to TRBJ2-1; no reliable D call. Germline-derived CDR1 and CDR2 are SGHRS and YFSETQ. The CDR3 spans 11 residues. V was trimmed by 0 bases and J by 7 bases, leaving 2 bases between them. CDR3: CASSLANEQFF. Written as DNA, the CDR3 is TGCGCCAGCAGCTTGGCGAATGAGCAGTTCTTC.